The TCR beta chain described here comes from a study of T cell repertoires in breast cancer. Study results and caveats: Emulsion RT-PCR gave a qualitative, not quantitative, TCR profile.

During the second nested PCR, blocking oligonucleotides suppressed genes that were not paired. MiXCR, applied by TCRdb to the emulsion pairing reads, yields one record per CDR3 protein. The sample shows around 43,000 distinct CDR3 sequences, under 60% of them seen only once. An expanded emulsion RT-PCR with primers for all TCR V genes paired CD8+ T cell chains. Looked up from germline, CDR1 is DFQATT and CDR2 is SNEGSKA (reference sequence). V lost 1 base and J lost 9, with 16 bases in between. This CDR3 is built from 13 residues. A remark on this clonotype: The antigen is unknown.

This clonotype originated in a pool of human donors with breast cancer or a healthy control (not recorded which). This chain uses TRBV20-1 with TRBJ2-7, with D tentatively TRBD1 (5 bases). The specimen was CD8+ T cells. The CDR3 sequence: CSARGQTRQRQYF. The CDR3 bases are TGCAGTGCTAGAGGCCAGACCCGACAGAGGCAGTACTTC.